This TCR beta chain originates from a study of blood T cells in healthy people across ages. In the study overall: With template switching, about one barcoded beta molecule was captured per two T cells. Study results and caveats: Among long-lived donors, naive CD4+ cells were more numerous and diversity higher than in aged donors.

It was with a sample-barcoded 5' primer and a J-beta primer mix that a second PCR of roughly 6 to 12 cycles was run. TCRdb independently ran MiXCR on the 5' RACE reads; one entry per CDR3 protein. The repertoire holds 700,000 to 800,000 distinct CDR3 sequences, roughly 47% seen once, with about 20% in the top ten. The sample providers were healthy Caucasian people from Russia, aged about 6 to 90. Only a few counts were recorded for this clonotype. The antigen is not known. This CDR3 comprises 14 residues. Germline V gene sequence: CDR1 DFQATT, CDR2 SNEGSKA (reference sequence). Unmatched junction bases numbered 8, after V lost 5 bases and J lost 2 bases.

The sample comprised blood. This clonotype was obtained from a woman aged 60-75 years in good health. The V call is TRBV20-1, the J call TRBJ2-7, with 8 positions matching TRBD1. The CDR3: CSAPRTGNTYEQYF. CDR3 in DNA: TGCAGTGCTCCTCGGACAGGGAACACCTACGAGCAGTACTTC.